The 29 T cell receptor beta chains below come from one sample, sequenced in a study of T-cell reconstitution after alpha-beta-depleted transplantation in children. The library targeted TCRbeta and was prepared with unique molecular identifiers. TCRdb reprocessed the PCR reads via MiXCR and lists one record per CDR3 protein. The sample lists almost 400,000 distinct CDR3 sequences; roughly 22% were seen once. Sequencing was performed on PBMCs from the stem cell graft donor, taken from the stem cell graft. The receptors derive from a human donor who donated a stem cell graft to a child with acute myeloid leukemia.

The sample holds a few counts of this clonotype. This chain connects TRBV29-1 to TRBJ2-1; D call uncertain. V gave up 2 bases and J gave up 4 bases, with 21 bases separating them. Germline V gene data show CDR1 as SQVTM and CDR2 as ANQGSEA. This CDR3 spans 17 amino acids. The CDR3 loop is CSVECLTPHVLYNEQFF. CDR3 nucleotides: TGCAGCGTTGAATGTTTAACCCCTCACGTTTTGTACAATGAGCAGTTCTTC.

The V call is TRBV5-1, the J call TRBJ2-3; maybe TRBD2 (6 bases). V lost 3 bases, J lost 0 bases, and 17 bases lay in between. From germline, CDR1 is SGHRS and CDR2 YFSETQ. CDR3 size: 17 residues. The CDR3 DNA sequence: TGCGCCAGCAGCTACGGCGTCTGGACTACGAGCACAGATACGCAGTATTTT. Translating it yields CASSYGVWTTSTDTQYF. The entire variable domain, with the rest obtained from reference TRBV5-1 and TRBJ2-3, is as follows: KAGVTQTPRYLIKTRGQQVTLSCSPISGHRSVSWYQQTPGQGLQFLFEYFSETQRNKGNFPGRFSGRQFSNSRSEMNVSTLELGDSALYLCASSYGVWTTSTDTQYFGPGTRLTVL.

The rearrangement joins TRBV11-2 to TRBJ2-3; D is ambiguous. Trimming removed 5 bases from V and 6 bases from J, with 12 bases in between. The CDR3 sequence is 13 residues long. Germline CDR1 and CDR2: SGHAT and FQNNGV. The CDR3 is CASSPSPGDTQYF. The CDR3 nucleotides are TGTGCCAGCAGCCCCTCGCCGGGCGATACGCAGTATTTT.

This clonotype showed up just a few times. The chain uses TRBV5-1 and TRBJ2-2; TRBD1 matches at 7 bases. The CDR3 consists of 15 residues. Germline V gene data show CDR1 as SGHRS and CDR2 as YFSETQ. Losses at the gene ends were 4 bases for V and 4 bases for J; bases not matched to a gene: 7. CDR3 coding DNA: TGCGCCAGCAGCGTTTTGGGACAGAGCACCGGGGAGCTGTTTTTT. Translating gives CASSVLGQSTGELFF.

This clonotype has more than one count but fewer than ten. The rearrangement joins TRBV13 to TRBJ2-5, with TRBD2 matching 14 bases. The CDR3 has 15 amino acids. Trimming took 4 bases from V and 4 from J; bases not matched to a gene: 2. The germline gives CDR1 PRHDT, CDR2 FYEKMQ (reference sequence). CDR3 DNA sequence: TGTGCCAGCAGCTGGGGGACTAGCGGGAGAGAGACCCAGTACTTC. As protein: CASSWGTSGRETQYF.

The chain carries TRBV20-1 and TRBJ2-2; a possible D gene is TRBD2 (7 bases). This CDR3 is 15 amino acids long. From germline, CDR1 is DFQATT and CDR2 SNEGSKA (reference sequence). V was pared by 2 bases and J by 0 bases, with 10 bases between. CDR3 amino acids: CSARRGGTNTGELFF. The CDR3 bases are TGCAGTGCTAGAAGGGGGGGCACGAACACCGGGGAGCTGTTTTTT.

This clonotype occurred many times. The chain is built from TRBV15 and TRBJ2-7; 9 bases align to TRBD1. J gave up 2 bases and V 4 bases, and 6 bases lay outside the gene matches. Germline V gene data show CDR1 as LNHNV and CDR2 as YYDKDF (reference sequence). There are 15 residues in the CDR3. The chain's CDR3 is CATSKDRGATYEQYF. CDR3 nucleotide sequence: TGTGCCACCAGCAAGGACAGGGGCGCGACCTACGAGCAGTACTTC.

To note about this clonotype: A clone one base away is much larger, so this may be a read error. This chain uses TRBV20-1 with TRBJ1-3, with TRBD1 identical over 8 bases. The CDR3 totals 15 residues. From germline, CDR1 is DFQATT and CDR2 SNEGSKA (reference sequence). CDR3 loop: CSATDRVMAGNTKYF. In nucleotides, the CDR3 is TGCAGTGCTACGGACAGGGTTATGGCTGGAAACACCAAATATTTT.

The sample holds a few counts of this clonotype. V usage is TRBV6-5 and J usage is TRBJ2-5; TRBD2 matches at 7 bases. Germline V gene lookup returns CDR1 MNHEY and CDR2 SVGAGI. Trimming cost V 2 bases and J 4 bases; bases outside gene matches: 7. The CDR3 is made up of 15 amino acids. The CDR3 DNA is TGTGCCAGCAGTTACGTGGGAGGGCGTCGAGAGACCCAGTACTTC. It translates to CASSYVGGRRETQYF.

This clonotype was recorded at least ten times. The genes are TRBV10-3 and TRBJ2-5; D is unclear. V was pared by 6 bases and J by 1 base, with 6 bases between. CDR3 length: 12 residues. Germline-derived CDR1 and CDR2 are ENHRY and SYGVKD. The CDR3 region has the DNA TGTGCCATCAGCGCTACCCAAGAGACCCAGTACTTC. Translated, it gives CAISATQETQYF.

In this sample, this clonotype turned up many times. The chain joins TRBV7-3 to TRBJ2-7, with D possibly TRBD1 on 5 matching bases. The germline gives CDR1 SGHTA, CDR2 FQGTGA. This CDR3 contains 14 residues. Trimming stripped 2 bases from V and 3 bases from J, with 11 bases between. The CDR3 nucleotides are TGTGCCAGCAGCTTACGGCAGGGTAGCTACGAGCAGTACTTC. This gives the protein CASSLRQGSYEQYF. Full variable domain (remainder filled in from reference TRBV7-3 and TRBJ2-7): GAGVSQTPSNKVTEKGKYVELRCDPISGHTALYWYRQSLGQGPEFLIYFQGTGAADDSGLPNDRFFAVRPEGSVSTLKIQRTERGDSAVYLCASSLRQGSYEQYFGPGTRLTVT.

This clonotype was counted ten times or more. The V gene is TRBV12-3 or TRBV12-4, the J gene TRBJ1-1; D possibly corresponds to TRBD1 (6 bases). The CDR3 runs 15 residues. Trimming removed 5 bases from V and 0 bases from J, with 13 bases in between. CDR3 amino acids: CASSPSGTLNTEAFF. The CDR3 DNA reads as TGTGCCAGCAGTCCCAGCGGGACACTGAACACTGAAGCTTTCTTT.

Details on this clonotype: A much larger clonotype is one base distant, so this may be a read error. The CDR3 nucleotides read TGCAGTGCAACGGGGGGACTAGCGCAAAAACTAGCCAAAAACATTCAGTACTTC. Translating gives CSATGGLAQKLAKNIQYF. This rearrangement joins TRBV20-1 to TRBJ2-4; the match to TRBD2 covers 10 bases. Trimming took 6 bases from V and 0 from J; bases not matched to a gene: 14. Looked up from germline, CDR1 is DFQATT and CDR2 is SNEGSKA (reference sequence). The CDR3 runs to 18 residues.

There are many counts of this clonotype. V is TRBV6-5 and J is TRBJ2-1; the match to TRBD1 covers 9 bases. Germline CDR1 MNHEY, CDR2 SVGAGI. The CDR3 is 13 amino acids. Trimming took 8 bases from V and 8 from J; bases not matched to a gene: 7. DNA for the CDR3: TGTGCCAGCTTGGGACAGGGTAACCATGAGCAGTTCTTC. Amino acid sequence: CASLGQGNHEQFF.

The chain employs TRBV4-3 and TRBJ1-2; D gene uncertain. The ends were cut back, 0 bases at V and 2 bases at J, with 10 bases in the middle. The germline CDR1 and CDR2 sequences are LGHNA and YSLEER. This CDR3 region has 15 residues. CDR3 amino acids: CASSQDLMANYGYTF. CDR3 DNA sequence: TGCGCCAGCAGCCAAGATCTTATGGCAAACTATGGCTACACCTTC.

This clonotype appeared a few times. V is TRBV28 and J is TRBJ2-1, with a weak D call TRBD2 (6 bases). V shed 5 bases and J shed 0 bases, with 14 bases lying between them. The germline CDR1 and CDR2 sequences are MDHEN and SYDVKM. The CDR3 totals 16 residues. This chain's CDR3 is CASSPMGGSSYNEQFF. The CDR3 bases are TGTGCCAGCAGTCCCATGGGGGGAAGCTCCTACAATGAGCAGTTCTTC.

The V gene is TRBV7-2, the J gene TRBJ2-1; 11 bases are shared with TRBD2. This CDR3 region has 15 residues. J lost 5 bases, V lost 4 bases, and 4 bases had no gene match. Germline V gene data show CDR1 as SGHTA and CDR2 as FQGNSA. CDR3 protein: CASSSGTSGHNEQFF. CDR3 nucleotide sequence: TGTGCCAGCAGCTCCGGGACTAGCGGCCACAATGAGCAGTTCTTC. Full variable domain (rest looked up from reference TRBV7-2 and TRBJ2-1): GAGVSQSPSNKVTEKGKDVELRCDPISGHTALYWYRQSLGQGLEFLIYFQGNSAPDKSGLPSDRFSAERTGGSVSTLTIQRTQQEDSAVYLCASSSGTSGHNEQFFGPGTRLTVL.

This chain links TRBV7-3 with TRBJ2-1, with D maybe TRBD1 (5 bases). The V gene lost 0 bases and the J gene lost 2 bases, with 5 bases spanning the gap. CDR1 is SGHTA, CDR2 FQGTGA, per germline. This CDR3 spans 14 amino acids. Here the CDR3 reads CASSLTRAYNEQFF. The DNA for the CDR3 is TGTGCCAGCAGCTTAACCAGGGCCTACAATGAGCAGTTCTTC.

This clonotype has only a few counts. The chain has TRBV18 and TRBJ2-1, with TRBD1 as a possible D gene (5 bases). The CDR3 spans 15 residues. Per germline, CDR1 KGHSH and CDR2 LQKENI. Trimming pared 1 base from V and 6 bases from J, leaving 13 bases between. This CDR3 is CASSPLKQGVNEQFF. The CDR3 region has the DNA TGTGCCAGCTCACCACTCAAGCAGGGTGTCAATGAGCAGTTCTTC.

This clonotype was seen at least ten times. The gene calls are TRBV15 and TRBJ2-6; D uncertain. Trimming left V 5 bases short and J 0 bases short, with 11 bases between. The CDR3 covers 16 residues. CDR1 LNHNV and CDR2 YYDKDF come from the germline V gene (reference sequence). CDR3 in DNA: TGTGCCACCAGCGGTCTCATAGACTCTGGGGCCAACGTCCTGACTTTC. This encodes CATSGLIDSGANVLTF.

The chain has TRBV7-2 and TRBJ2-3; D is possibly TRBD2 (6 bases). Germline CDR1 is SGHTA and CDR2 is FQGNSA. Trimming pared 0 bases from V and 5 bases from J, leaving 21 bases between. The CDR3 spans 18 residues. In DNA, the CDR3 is TGTGCCAGCAGCTTAGCTGGGGGAGGACCGACTTTGAAAGATACGCAGTATTTT. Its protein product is CASSLAGGGPTLKDTQYF.

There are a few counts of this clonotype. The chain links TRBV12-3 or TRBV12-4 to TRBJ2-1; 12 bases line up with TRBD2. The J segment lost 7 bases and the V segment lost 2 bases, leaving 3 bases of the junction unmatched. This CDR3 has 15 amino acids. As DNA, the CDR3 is TGTGCCAGCAGTTTATGGCTAGCGGGAGGGAATGAGCAGTTCTTC. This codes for CASSLWLAGGNEQFF.

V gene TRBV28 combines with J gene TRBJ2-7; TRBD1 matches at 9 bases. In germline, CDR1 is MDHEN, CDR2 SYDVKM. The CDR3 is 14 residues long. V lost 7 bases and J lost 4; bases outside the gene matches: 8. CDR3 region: CASTWGDRAYEQYF. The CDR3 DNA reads TGTGCCAGCACCTGGGGGGACAGGGCTTACGAGCAGTACTTC.

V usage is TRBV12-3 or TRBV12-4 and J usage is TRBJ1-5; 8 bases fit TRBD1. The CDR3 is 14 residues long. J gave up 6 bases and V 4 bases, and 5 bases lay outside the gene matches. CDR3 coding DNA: TGTGCCAGCAGTTCGACAGGGGACCTTCAGCCCCAGCATTTT. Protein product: CASSSTGDLQPQHF.

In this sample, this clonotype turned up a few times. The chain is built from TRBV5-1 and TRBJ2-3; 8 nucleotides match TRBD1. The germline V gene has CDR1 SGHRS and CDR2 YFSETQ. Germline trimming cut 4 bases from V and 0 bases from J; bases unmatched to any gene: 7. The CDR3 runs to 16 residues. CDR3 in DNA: TGCGCCAGCAGCCCCGGACAGGGAACTAGCACAGATACGCAGTATTTT. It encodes CASSPGQGTSTDTQYF.

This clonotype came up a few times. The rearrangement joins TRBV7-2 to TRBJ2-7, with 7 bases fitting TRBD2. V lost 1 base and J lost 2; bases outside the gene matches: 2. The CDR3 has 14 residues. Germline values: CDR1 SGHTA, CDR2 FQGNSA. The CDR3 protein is CASSLGLAAYEQYF. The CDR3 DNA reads TGTGCCAGCAGCTTAGGTCTAGCGGCCTACGAGCAGTACTTC.

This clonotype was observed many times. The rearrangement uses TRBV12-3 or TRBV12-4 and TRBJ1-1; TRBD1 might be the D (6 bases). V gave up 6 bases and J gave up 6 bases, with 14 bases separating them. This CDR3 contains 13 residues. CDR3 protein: CASRRQAQAEAFF. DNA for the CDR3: TGTGCCAGCAGACGACAGGCACAGGCTGAAGCTTTCTTT.

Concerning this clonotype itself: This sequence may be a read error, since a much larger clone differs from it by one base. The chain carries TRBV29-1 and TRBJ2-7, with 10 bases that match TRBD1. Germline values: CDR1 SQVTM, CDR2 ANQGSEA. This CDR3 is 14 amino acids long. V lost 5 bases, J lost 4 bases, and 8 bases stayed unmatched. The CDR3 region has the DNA TGCAGCGTTCGACAGGGGGCGATCCGGTACGAGCAGTACTTC. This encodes CSVRQGAIRYEQYF.

CDR3 nucleotides: TGTGCCACCAGTGGACAGGGGACCCCCCACAATGAGCAGTTCTTC. It translates to CATSGQGTPHNEQFF. This chain links TRBV24-1 with TRBJ2-1; 8 bases match TRBD1. Germline V gives CDR1 KGHDR, CDR2 SFDVKD. V gave up 5 bases and J gave up 5 bases; unmatched junction bases: 7. The CDR3 covers 15 residues.